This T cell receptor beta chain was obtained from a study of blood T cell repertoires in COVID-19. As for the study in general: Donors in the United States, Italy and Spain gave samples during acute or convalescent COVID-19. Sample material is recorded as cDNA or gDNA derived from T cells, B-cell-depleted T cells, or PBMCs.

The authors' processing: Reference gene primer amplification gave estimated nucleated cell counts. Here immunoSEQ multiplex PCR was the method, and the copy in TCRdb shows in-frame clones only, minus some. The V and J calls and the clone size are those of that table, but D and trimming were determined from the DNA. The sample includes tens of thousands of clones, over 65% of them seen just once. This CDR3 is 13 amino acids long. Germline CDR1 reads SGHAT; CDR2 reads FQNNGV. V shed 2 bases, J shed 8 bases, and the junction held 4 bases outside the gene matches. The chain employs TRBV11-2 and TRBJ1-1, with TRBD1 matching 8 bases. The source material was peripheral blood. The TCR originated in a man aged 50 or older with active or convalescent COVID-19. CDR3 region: CASSLHGQGEAFF. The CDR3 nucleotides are TGTGCCAGCAGCTTACATGGACAGGGAGAAGCTTTCTTT.